The rows below give T cell receptor beta chains drawn from one sample of a study of early T cells in non-severe SARS-CoV-2 infection. Using its own MiXCR run on the 5' RACE reads, TCRdb lists one record per CDR3 protein. The sample gives 100,000 or so distinct CDR3 sequences, about 12% of which show up once; roughly 6.2% is in the top ten. The sequencing input was whole blood. Receptors originate from an adult who was a healthcare worker with PCR-confirmed SARS-CoV-2 infection or an uninfected control (not recorded which). CDR3s include the opening cysteine and the closing phenylalanine or tryptophan. The D gene is left open where the match is weak. Clone size is given for some rows only: seen once, a few or many times, or a class if the clone is expanded.

V gene	J gene	clone size	D gene	CDR3 protein	CDR3 DNA
TRBV5-4	TRBJ2-1	-	-	CASSAQQAGHNEQFF	TGTGCCAGCAGCGCGCAGCAGGCGGGGCACAATGAGCAGTTCTTC
TRBV7-6	TRBJ2-1	few	TRBD2	CASSRLAGASYNEQFF	TGTGCCAGCAGCCGACTAGCGGGTGCTTCCTACAATGAGCAGTTCTTC
TRBV9	TRBJ2-1	-	-	CASGSKSYNEQFF	TGTGCCAGCGGGAGTAAGTCCTACAATGAGCAGTTCTTC
TRBV12-3/TRBV12-4	TRBJ2-3	-	-	CASSSGLTSTDTQYF	TGTGCCAGCAGCAGCGGACTAACTAGCACAGATACGCAGTATTTT
TRBV5-1	TRBJ2-7	-	TRBD1	CASTGTAAYEQYF	TGCGCCAGCACGGGGACAGCAGCCTACGAGCAGTACTTC
TRBV15	TRBJ2-3	-	-	CATSRDGGVTDSQYF	TGTGCCACCAGCAGAGACGGAGGGGTCACAGATTCGCAGTATTTT
TRBV12-3/TRBV12-4	TRBJ2-7	many	-	CASSLIPYEQYF	TGTGCCAGCAGTTTAATTCCCTACGAGCAGTACTTC
TRBV7-2	TRBJ2-7	-	TRBD2	CASSFLAGSVRDYEQYF	TGTGCCAGCAGCTTCTTAGCGGGAAGCGTCCGGGACTACGAGCAGTACTTC
TRBV6-5	TRBJ2-1	many	-	CASRDSLDEQFF	TGTGCCAGCAGGGATAGCCTCGATGAGCAGTTCTTC
TRBV9	TRBJ2-1	few	-	CASSVTGTGHSEQFF	TGTGCCAGCAGCGTAACCGGAACAGGGCATAGTGAGCAGTTCTTC
TRBV7-8	TRBJ1-2	many	-	CASSPLQGLDGYTF	TGTGCCAGCAGTCCACTTCAGGGATTGGATGGCTACACCTTC
TRBV7-9	TRBJ2-3	-	-	CASSFARAGTDTQYF	TGTGCCAGCAGCTTCGCTAGGGCTGGCACAGATACGCAGTATTTT
TRBV5-6	TRBJ2-3	many	TRBD1	CASIGPGQGAADTQYF	TGTGCCAGCATAGGCCCGGGACAGGGGGCCGCAGATACGCAGTATTTT
TRBV10-3	TRBJ2-7	many	-	CAISAGAYEQYF	TGTGCCATCAGTGCTGGGGCCTACGAGCAGTACTTC
TRBV10-3	TRBJ2-1	-	-	CAISEGGEQFF	TGTGCCATCAGTGAGGGTGGTGAGCAGTTCTTC
TRBV29-1	TRBJ2-1	-	-	CSVATRNNEQFF	TGCAGCGTTGCGACTCGCAACAATGAGCAGTTCTTC
TRBV6-4	TRBJ2-1	many	TRBD2	CASSDRGSGSNEQFF	TGTGCCAGCAGTGACAGGGGTAGCGGGAGCAATGAGCAGTTCTTC
TRBV9	TRBJ2-2	-	-	CASSVVARTGELFF	TGTGCCAGCAGCGTAGTAGCCCGCACCGGGGAGCTGTTTTTT
TRBV21-1	TRBJ2-5	many	-	CASSIGCETQYF	TGTGCCAGCAGCATTGGGTGCGAGACCCAGTACTTC
TRBV4-3	TRBJ2-5	-	-	CASSRKRGPGEETQYF	TGCGCCAGCAGCCGAAAGAGAGGCCCAGGTGAAGAGACCCAGTACTTC